Listed below are T cell receptor beta chains from one sample, sequenced in a study of post-analysis software for immune sequencing data. TCRdb reprocessed the PCR reads with MiXCR, giving one entry per CDR3 protein. This table has some 800,000 distinct CDR3 sequences, under 60% appearing once. The sequenced sample consisted of blood. These receptor sequences come from a girl under 18 with multiple sclerosis. The CDR3 runs from the conserved cysteine through the conserved F or W. Fields, in order: V gene, clone size, J gene, D gene, CDR3 DNA, CDR3 protein. The D gene is left open where the match is weak. The listing skips clone size in some rows; elsewhere it reads once, few, many or a size class.

TRBV10-3	few	TRBJ2-1	TRBD2	TGTGCCATCAGTGATGAGCGGGAACTCTACAATGAGCAGTTCTTC	CAISDERELYNEQFF
TRBV13	-	TRBJ2-1	TRBD1	TGTGCCAGCAGCTTAGAGACAGGGGGGGGCAATGAGCAGTTCTTC	CASSLETGGGNEQFF
TRBV6-1	-	TRBJ2-2	TRBD2	TGTGCCAGCGCTGCGGGAGTTAACACCGGGGAGCTGTTTTTT	CASAAGVNTGELFF
TRBV4-2	-	TRBJ2-7	-	TGTGCCAGCAGCCGTTTGTGCTACGAGCAGTACTTC	CASSRLCYEQYF
TRBV10-3	few	TRBJ2-7	-	TGTGCCATCAGTGAGTCTCAGGGTCAGATCCACGAGCAGTACTTC	CAISESQGQIHEQYF
TRBV29-1	few	TRBJ2-7	-	TGCAGCGTGCGAAGGAGCCTGAAGACAGGCAACGAGCAGTACTTC	CSVRRSLKTGNEQYF
TRBV29-1	-	TRBJ2-7	TRBD2	TGCAGCGTTTCACGCGGGAGGGCCTACGAGCAGTACTTC	CSVSRGRAYEQYF
TRBV6-2/TRBV6-3	-	TRBJ2-7	TRBD2	TGTGCCAGCAGTTACTTCCGGACTAGCGGACCCAGCTCCTACGAGCAGTACTTC	CASSYFRTSGPSSYEQYF
TRBV28	-	TRBJ1-2	-	TGTGCCAGCAGTTTCCCATCAGCGAACTATGGCTACACCTTC	CASSFPSANYGYTF
TRBV20-1	-	TRBJ2-5	-	TGCAGTGCTGTAAGGGGGGGGAACTATGAGCAGTACTTC	CSAVRGGNYEQYF
TRBV20-1	-	TRBJ2-1	TRBD2	TGCAGTGCCTCGGGACTAGCGGGAGACTACAATGAGCAGTTCTTC	CSASGLAGDYNEQFF
TRBV7-9	-	TRBJ2-5	TRBD1	TGTGCCAGCAGTTTGACAGGGTTAGAGACCCAGTACTTC	CASSLTGLETQYF
TRBV10-3	-	TRBJ2-7	TRBD1	TGTGCCATCGAGGCGAGGAACTCAGGGGGCTACGAGCAGTACTTC	CAIEARNSGGYEQYF
TRBV6-5	-	TRBJ2-3	-	TGTGCCAGCAGTGACTCGGCTGGCGCAGATACGCAGTATTTT	CASSDSAGADTQYF
TRBV20-1	-	TRBJ2-4	TRBD2	TGCAGTGCTAGCTGGCCTAGCGGGCTGGACATTCAGTACTTC	CSASWPSGLDIQYF
TRBV5-6	-	TRBJ1-1	TRBD1	TGTGCCAGCCACGGACAGGGCAGGATAGATGGTGATGCTTTCTTT	CASHGQGRIDGDAFF
TRBV12-3/TRBV12-4	-	TRBJ2-6	TRBD1	TGTGCCAGCAGTTTTACAGGGGGAATTGGGGCCAACGTCCTGACTTTC	CASSFTGGIGANVLTF
TRBV20-1	-	TRBJ2-7	-	TGCAGTGCTAGCGCCCCCCCAAGCTACGAGCAGTACTTC	CSASAPPSYEQYF